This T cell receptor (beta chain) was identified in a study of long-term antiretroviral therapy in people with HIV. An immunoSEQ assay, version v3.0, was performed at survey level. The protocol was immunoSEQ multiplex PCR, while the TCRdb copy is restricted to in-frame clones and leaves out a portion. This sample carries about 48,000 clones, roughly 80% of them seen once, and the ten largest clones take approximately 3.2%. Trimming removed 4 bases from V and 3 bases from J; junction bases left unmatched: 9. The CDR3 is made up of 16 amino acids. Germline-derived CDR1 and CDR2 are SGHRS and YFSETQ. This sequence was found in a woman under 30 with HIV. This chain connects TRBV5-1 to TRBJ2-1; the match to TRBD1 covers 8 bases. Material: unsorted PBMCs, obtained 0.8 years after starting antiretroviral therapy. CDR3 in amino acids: CASSPYRGQGYNEQFF. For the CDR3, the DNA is TGCGCCAGCAGCCCCTACCGCGGACAGGGCTACAATGAGCAGTTCTTC. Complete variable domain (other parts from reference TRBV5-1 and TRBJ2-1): KAGVTQTPRYLIKTRGQQVTLSCSPISGHRSVSWYQQTPGQGLQFLFEYFSETQRNKGNFPGRFSGRQFSNSRSEMNVSTLELGDSALYLCASSPYRGQGYNEQFFGPGTRLTVL.